This T cell receptor beta chain was recovered during a study of Graves' ophthalmopathy and Graves' hyperthyroidism. Findings and limits, study-wide: Most clonotypes expanded in thyroid above 0.001 frequency were present in blood too.

This clonotype was picked up many times. What it binds is unknown. There are 16 residues in the CDR3. CDR1 and CDR2 (germline): SGHAT, FQNNGV. Trimming took off 2 bases at V and 1 base at J, with 11 bases between the two ends. Out of around 9.4 ml of fresh peripheral blood, PBMCs were obtained. RNA transcripts were the source from which TCR beta CDR3 regions were amplified. Scientists carried out first-round RT-PCR using HTBI primers and then a second-round multiplex PCR. TCRdb itself ran the multiplex PCR reads through MiXCR, one entry per CDR3 protein. This sample yields 170,000 or so distinct CDR3 sequences, of which around 39% are seen a single time; around 8.9% belongs to the top ten.

Material: peripheral blood. The clonotype comes from a man aged 25 to 40 with Graves' ophthalmopathy. The chain couples TRBV11-2 to TRBJ2-2; tentatively, D is TRBD2 (5 bases). CDR3 amino acids: CASSLNRLRNTGELFF. For the CDR3, the DNA is TGTGCCAGCAGCTTAAATCGACTACGGAACACCGGGGAGCTGTTTTTT.